The 31 T cell receptor beta chains reported below all come from one sample, sequenced in a study of blood T cell repertoires in COVID-19. TCRdb's table, derived via immunoSEQ multiplex PCR, lists solely in-frame clones and lacks some. The sample shows 90,000 to 150,000 clones, more than 75% of them seen only once. Sequenced: peripheral blood. The receptors were sampled from a woman between 50 and 59 years old with acute or convalescent COVID-19.

Only one count was recorded for this clone. The V and J genes are TRBV2 and TRBJ1-5, with D possibly TRBD1 on 5 matching bases. The CDR3 is 11 residues long. CDR1 and CDR2 from the germline V gene are SNHLY and FYNNEI. V was shortened by 6 bases and J by 9 bases, with 9 bases between the two germline ends. The CDR3 coding sequence is TGTGCCAGCAGGGTCACAGGGCCCCAGCATTTT. This gives the protein CASRVTGPQHF.

This rearrangement joins TRBV6-2 or TRBV6-3 to TRBJ2-7, with 8 bases that match TRBD2. Per germline, CDR1 MNHEY and CDR2 SVGEGT. The CDR3 extends over 16 amino acids. With V trimmed by 2 bases and J by 5 bases, 11 bases remained unmatched. The CDR3 nucleotides read TGTGCCAGCAGTTACCCCCTTCGGGGGGGCCCAGACGAGCAGTACTTC. Encoded protein: CASSYPLRGGPDEQYF.

The gene calls are TRBV5-8 and TRBJ2-3; tentatively, D is TRBD2 (5 bases). Trimming removed 4 bases from V and 2 bases from J, with 17 bases in between. Germline V CDR1 and CDR2: SGHTS, YDEGEE. This CDR3 comprises 16 residues. In DNA form, the CDR3 reads TGTGCCAGCAGCCTGGAACTGGGAGTACACACAGATACGCAGTATTTT. Translation: CASSLELGVHTDTQYF.

This chain links TRBV9 with TRBJ2-3, with 10 bases identical to TRBD2. Germline CDR1 is SGDLS and CDR2 is YYNGEE. Trimming cost V 0 bases and J 4 bases; bases outside gene matches: 8. This CDR3 is 17 amino acids long. CDR3 protein: CASSVGASGSLSDTQYF. The CDR3 bases are TGTGCCAGCAGCGTAGGGGCTAGCGGGAGTCTTTCAGATACGCAGTATTTT. Using reference TRBV9 and TRBJ2-3 for the parts outside the CDR3, the full variable domain is DSGVTQTPKHLITATGQRVTLRCSPRSGDLSVYWYQQSLDQGLQFLIQYYNGEERAKGNILERFSAQQFPDLHSELNLSSLELGDSALYFCASSVGASGSLSDTQYFGPGTRLTVL.

The gene calls are TRBV5-5 and TRBJ2-1; no clear D. V gave up 4 bases and J gave up 2 bases, with 13 bases separating them. The CDR3 runs to 15 residues. Germline CDR1 SGHKS, CDR2 YYEKEE (reference sequence). CDR3 nucleotides: TGTGCCAGCAGCCCGCTCTCCCACACCTACAATGAGCAGTTCTTC. Protein: CASSPLSHTYNEQFF. Together with reference TRBV5-5 and TRBJ2-1, the CDR3 gives the full variable domain: DAGVTQSPTHLIKTRGQQVTLRCSPISGHKSVSWYQQVLGQGPQFIFQYYEKEERGRGNFPDRFSARQFPNYSSELNVNALLLGDSALYLCASSPLSHTYNEQFFGPGTRLTVL.

The chain is built from TRBV12-5 and TRBJ2-1, with D tentatively TRBD1 (5 bases). The CDR3 spans 16 residues. Trimming left V 5 bases short and J 1 base short, with 15 bases between. Germline CDR1 is LGHNT and CDR2 is FRNRAP. Here the CDR3 DNA reads TGTGCTAGTGGTCCTACAGGCCCAGGATCCTACAATGAGCAGTTCTTC. Its translation is CASGPTGPGSYNEQFF.

The chain uses TRBV27 and TRBJ1-1; 7 bases fit TRBD1. This CDR3 is 14 amino acids long. Per germline, CDR1 MNHEY and CDR2 SMNVEV (reference sequence). V lost 4 bases, J lost 2 bases, and 4 bases stayed unmatched. This CDR3 reads CASSSRQGNTEAFF. As DNA, the CDR3 is TGTGCCAGCAGTTCCCGACAGGGTAACACTGAAGCTTTCTTT.

The chain is built from TRBV7-8 and TRBJ2-1; D is perhaps TRBD2 (6 bases). Germline CDR1 is SGHVS and CDR2 is FQNEAQ. The CDR3 covers 19 residues. The germline V and J ends were trimmed by 7 bases and 8 bases, with 33 bases remaining between them. The CDR3 reads CASTRRQRLGAPKGHEQFF. The CDR3 nucleotides read TGTGCCAGCACCAGACGACAGCGACTAGGGGCCCCTAAGGGCCATGAGCAGTTCTTC.

This chain joins TRBV10-1 and TRBJ2-3; 10 nucleotides agree with TRBD2. The CDR3 contains 16 residues. The germline gives CDR1 WNHNN, CDR2 SYGVQD (reference sequence). J lost 4 bases, V lost 0 bases, and 4 bases had no gene match. CDR3 loop: CASSESRLAGADTQYF. The CDR3, as DNA: TGCGCCAGCAGTGAGTCTCGGCTAGCGGGAGCAGATACGCAGTATTTT.

J is TRBJ1-1 and V is TRBV3-1 (or the pseudogene TRBV3-2); TRBD1 might be the D (6 bases). Germline CDR1 LGHDT, CDR2 YNNKEL (reference sequence). CDR3 length: 14 amino acids. V lost 3 bases and J lost 0, with 8 bases in between. CDR3 bases: TGTGCCAGCAGCCAGTGGACAGTGAACACTGAAGCTTTCTTT. It is translated as CASSQWTVNTEAFF.

In nucleotides, the CDR3 is TGTGCCAGCAGCTCCGTACCACACGCAATTAACACTGAAGCTTTCTTT. It specifies CASSSVPHAINTEAFF. The chain links TRBV7-9 to TRBJ1-1; D is unclear. CDR1 is SEHNR, CDR2 FQNEAQ, per germline (reference sequence). With 4 bases removed from V and 2 bases from J, the gap between germline ends came to 17 bases. The length of the CDR3 is 16 residues.

CDR3 DNA: TGTGCCAGCAGGGAGAGGAACTATGGCTACACCTTC. Translated: CASRERNYGYTF. The chain has TRBV27 and TRBJ1-2, with no clear D. The CDR3 runs 12 residues. Germline V gives CDR1 MNHEY, CDR2 SMNVEV (reference sequence). V lost 6 bases to trimming and J lost 2 bases, with 7 bases between them.

This clone was observed a handful of times. The rearrangement joins TRBV5-4 to TRBJ2-6; D remains unclear. Trimming stripped 0 bases from V and 0 bases from J, with 4 bases between. This CDR3 comprises 15 residues. Germline V lookup: CDR1 SGHNT, CDR2 YYREEE (reference sequence). The CDR3 loop reads CASSLDGSGANVLTF. In nucleotides, the CDR3 is TGTGCCAGCAGCTTGGACGGCTCTGGGGCCAACGTCCTGACTTTC.

This rearrangement joins TRBV5-6 to TRBJ1-5; D perhaps matches TRBD1 (5 bases). This CDR3 is 14 amino acids long. Trimming removed 3 bases at V and 9 bases at J, with 16 bases between. Germline V lookup: CDR1 SGHDT, CDR2 YYEEEE. CDR3 protein: CASSSWGSLVPQHF. In DNA form, the CDR3 reads TGTGCCAGCAGCTCGTGGGGCTCATTGGTGCCCCAGCATTTT.

This clone was counted between two and nine times. This chain links TRBV5-3 with TRBJ1-5; 12 nucleotides line up with TRBD1. TRBV5-3 is noted as an ORF with a role that remains uncertain. Trimming at V came to 1 base and at J to 2 bases, leaving 13 bases not matched to a gene. The CDR3 runs 20 residues. CDR3 region: CARSLRHRDRGRRGNQPQHF. CDR3 nucleotides: TGTGCCAGAAGCTTGAGACACCGGGACAGGGGGCGCCGGGGCAATCAGCCCCAGCATTTT.

This sequence joins TRBV7-2 and TRBJ1-2; tentatively, D is TRBD1 (6 bases). Germline CDR1 SGHTA, CDR2 FQGNSA. Between the trimmed V and J ends, which lost 2 bases and 5 bases, there was a span of 12 bases. The CDR3 sequence is 14 residues long. This chain's CDR3 is CASSLLGTLYGYTF. The DNA of the CDR3 is TGTGCCAGCAGCTTATTGGGGACACTTTATGGCTACACCTTC.

In this sample, this clone turned up a few times. The rearrangement links TRBV27 to TRBJ1-2; D is ambiguous. CDR1 and CDR2 from the germline V gene are MNHEY and SMNVEV (reference sequence). Trimming pared 8 bases from V and 8 bases from J, leaving 6 bases between. The CDR3 runs to 9 residues. The CDR3 coding sequence is TGTGCCAGCCGCGCGGGCTACACCTTC. Protein product: CASRAGYTF.

The genes are TRBV3-1 (or the pseudogene TRBV3-2) and TRBJ1-1; 8 bases map to TRBD1. From germline, CDR1 is LGHDT and CDR2 YNNKEL (reference sequence). The CDR3 is 15 residues long. V was pared by 4 bases and J by 11 bases, with 15 bases of the junction left unmatched. The CDR3, as DNA: TGTGCCAGCAGCCTCAGGGGGCTCCAGGAGATTGGGGCTTTCTTT. Amino acids: CASSLRGLQEIGAFF.

The chain uses TRBV30 and TRBJ1-1, with D maybe TRBD1 (5 bases). The CDR3 runs to 14 residues. Trimming removed 4 bases from V and 7 bases from J, with 19 bases in between. Germline V lookup: CDR1 GTSNPN, CDR2 SVGIG (reference sequence). The CDR3 nucleotides are TGTGCCTGGAACCCGACAGTTGCGGGGGGTGAAGCTTTCTTT. Translated, it gives CAWNPTVAGGEAFF.

The V and J genes are TRBV19 and TRBJ2-5; weak D call: TRBD2 (5 bases). V was clipped by 5 bases and J by 5 bases, with 12 bases between them. Germline CDR1 reads LNHDA; CDR2 reads SQIVND (reference sequence). The CDR3 consists of 13 residues. CDR3 DNA: TGTGCCAGTAGTTCACAGAGAGGGGAGACCCAGTACTTC. Its translation is CASSSQRGETQYF.

This clone came up a few times. V usage is TRBV6-5 and J usage is TRBJ2-3; maybe TRBD2 (6 bases). Germline V CDR1 and CDR2: MNHEY, SVGAGI. The CDR3 length is 13 residues. V lost 6 bases and J 8 bases, leaving 15 bases between the germline ends. The CDR3 DNA reads as TGTGCCAGCAGACCGGGACTGGAGGTTACGCAGTATTTT. Its translation: CASRPGLEVTQYF.

This clone was detected once. The chain recombines TRBV4-3 with TRBJ2-1; 9 nucleotides line up with TRBD2. Trimming at V came to 0 bases and at J to 9 bases, leaving 9 bases not matched to a gene. Germline CDR1 reads LGHNA; CDR2 reads YSLEER. The CDR3 covers 16 residues. The CDR3 region has the DNA TGCGCCAGCAGCCAAGAGGGTAGCGGGAGTTTTGGTGAGCAGTTCTTC. Its translation is CASSQEGSGSFGEQFF.

The V and J genes are TRBV6-6 and TRBJ1-5, with TRBD1 identical over 8 bases. With 0 bases clipped from V and 5 bases from J, the junction kept 0 bases outside the gene matches. This CDR3 is 14 amino acids long. CDR1 is MNHNY, CDR2 SVGAGI, per germline (reference sequence). The CDR3 loop is CASSYSTGDQPQHF. CDR3 nucleotide sequence: TGTGCCAGCAGTTACTCGACAGGGGATCAGCCCCAGCATTTT.

The gene calls are TRBV4-3 and TRBJ1-2, with a possible D match to TRBD1 (5 bases). Germline V CDR1 and CDR2: LGHNA, YSLEER. Trimming removed 0 bases at V and 2 bases at J, with 10 bases between. The CDR3 has 15 amino acids. The CDR3 protein is CASSQDGGYNYGYTF. The CDR3 DNA follows: TGCGCCAGCAGCCAAGACGGGGGGTACAACTATGGCTACACCTTC.

This clone was observed a few times. V gene TRBV18 combines with J gene TRBJ1-4, with D tentatively TRBD1 (5 bases). Trimming shortened V by 1 base and J by 6 bases, and 6 bases separated the two germline ends. This CDR3 region has 13 residues. From germline, CDR1 is KGHSH and CDR2 LQKENI. CDR3 DNA: TGTGCCAGCTCACCACGGGGGGATGAAAAACTGTTTTTT. Translated, it gives CASSPRGDEKLFF.

The chain carries TRBV5-6 and TRBJ2-1; D is unresolved. V was clipped by 4 bases and J by 2 bases, with 13 bases between them. This CDR3 region has 15 residues. The V gene's germline CDR1 is SGHDT and CDR2 YYEEEE. CDR3 residues: CASSPIRVPYNEQFF. The CDR3 region has the DNA TGTGCCAGCAGCCCGATCCGCGTCCCCTACAATGAGCAGTTCTTC.

J is TRBJ1-2 and V is TRBV7-9; 7 bases line up with TRBD1. In germline, CDR1 is SEHNR, CDR2 FQNEAQ (reference sequence). The CDR3 consists of 13 residues. The ends lost 3 bases at V and 3 bases at J; junction bases unmatched: 1. The CDR3 region has the DNA TGTGCCAGCAGCTTCGGACAGGACTATGGCTACACCTTC. Protein sequence: CASSFGQDYGYTF.

This chain uses TRBV5-1 with TRBJ1-2; D is unclear. The V gene's germline CDR1 is SGHRS and CDR2 YFSETQ. The V end was cut by 2 bases, the J end by 7 bases, with 15 bases between. The CDR3 extends over 14 amino acids. The CDR3 spells CASSFGDQPGGYTF. The CDR3 DNA follows: TGCGCCAGCAGCTTCGGGGATCAGCCTGGTGGCTACACCTTC.

This chain uses TRBV5-1 with TRBJ2-7; 11 positions match TRBD2. Per germline, CDR1 SGHRS and CDR2 YFSETQ. The ends lost 1 base at V and 5 bases at J; junction bases unmatched: 14. The CDR3 is 18 residues long. The CDR3 DNA is TGCGCCAGCAGCTTGTTTTCCGCCACTAGCGGGAGTAACGACGAGCAGTACTTC. It specifies CASSLFSATSGSNDEQYF.

This chain links TRBV19 with TRBJ2-1, with D possibly matching TRBD1 (6 bases). The germline V and J ends were trimmed by 3 bases and 7 bases, with 16 bases remaining between them. Germline loops: CDR1 LNHDA, CDR2 SQIVND (reference sequence). This CDR3 is built from 15 residues. The CDR3 sequence is CASSIGGRVLNEQFF. CDR3 DNA: TGTGCCAGTAGTATTGGGGGCAGGGTACTAAATGAGCAGTTCTTC.

J is TRBJ2-5 and V is TRBV18, with 8 nucleotides matching TRBD1. Germline values: CDR1 KGHSH, CDR2 LQKENI. This CDR3 spans 15 amino acids. V dropped 3 bases and J dropped 5; count of bases not matched to a gene: 8. The CDR3 sequence is CASSPQTGEMETQYF. CDR3 bases: TGTGCCAGCTCACCCCAGACAGGGGAAATGGAGACCCAGTACTTC.